These 23 T cell receptor beta chains were all obtained from the same sample, sequenced in a study of cytomegalovirus exposure and HLA in healthy donors. This PCR relied on a set of 60 Vbeta primers and 13 Jbeta primers. The method was immunoSEQ multiplex PCR; TCRdb's version includes in-frame clones alone and lacks a portion of them. This sample has some 120,000 clones; around 80% occur once, and the top ten carry 1.2%. The specimen sequenced was PBMCs. The source of these receptors is a female donor in good health and CMV-seronegative.

The chain recombines TRBV7-6 with TRBJ2-7; 7 nucleotides match TRBD1. Germline CDR1 is SGHVS and CDR2 is FNYEAQ. The V segment lost 5 bases and the J segment 0 bases; nucleotides outside the gene matches: 10. The CDR3 loop spans 16 amino acids. CDR3 region: CASSTTGSRTSYEQYF. CDR3 sequence (DNA): TGTGCCAGCAGCACGACAGGGTCACGCACCTCCTACGAGCAGTACTTC.

CDR3 bases: TGTGCCAGCTTCCCTGCAGGGACACCGTACAATGAGCAGTTCTTC. Protein sequence: CASFPAGTPYNEQFF. V and J are TRBV27 and TRBJ2-1; D might be TRBD1 (6 bases). The germline CDR1 and CDR2 sequences are MNHEY and SMNVEV (reference sequence). With 8 bases removed from V and 4 bases from J, the gap between germline ends came to 18 bases. The CDR3 has 15 amino acids.

The CDR3 reads CASSRDSASPLHF. For the CDR3, the DNA is TGCGCCAGCAGTAGGGACTCAGCCTCACCCCTCCACTTT. This chain uses TRBV10-1 with TRBJ1-6; tentative D call: TRBD1 (5 bases). This CDR3 has 13 residues. The germline gives CDR1 WNHNN, CDR2 SYGVQD (reference sequence). V was pared by 5 bases and J by 10 bases, with 12 bases between.

V is TRBV9 and J is TRBJ2-5; the D gene is possibly TRBD1 (6 bases). Trimming removed 2 bases from V and 2 bases from J, with 10 bases in between. The length of the CDR3 is 14 residues. Germline V gene sequence: CDR1 SGDLS, CDR2 YYNGEE. The CDR3 protein is CASSVHGQQETQYF. In DNA form, the CDR3 reads TGTGCCAGCAGCGTCCATGGACAGCAAGAGACCCAGTACTTC.

This sequence joins TRBV6-1 and TRBJ2-7; 9 nucleotides line up with TRBD2. Per the germline V gene, CDR1 is MNHNS and CDR2 is SASEGT. The CDR3 has 16 residues. Germline trimming cut 2 bases from V and 3 bases from J; bases unmatched to any gene: 8. The CDR3 is CASSERSSGVVYEQYF. The CDR3 bases are TGTGCCAGCAGTGAACGATCTAGCGGGGTTGTCTACGAGCAGTACTTC.

The rearrangement uses TRBV7-8 and TRBJ2-7, with 9 bases matching TRBD2. CDR3 length: 13 residues. Losses at the gene ends were 6 bases for V and 6 bases for J; bases not matched to a gene: 6. CDR1 and CDR2 from the germline V gene are SGHVS and FQNEAQ. The CDR3 sequence is CASSSGRGFEQYF. DNA of the CDR3: TGTGCCAGCAGTAGCGGGAGAGGTTTCGAGCAGTACTTC.

The chain has TRBV19 and TRBJ2-4; a possible D gene is TRBD1 (7 bases). Germline-derived CDR1 and CDR2 are LNHDA and SQIVND (reference sequence). The ends were cut back, 5 bases at V and 4 bases at J, with 27 bases in the middle. The CDR3 covers 19 residues. CDR3 sequence: CASSQGGGPVGLSKNIQYF. CDR3 DNA: TGTGCCAGTAGTCAGGGGGGCGGCCCGGTCGGTTTGTCAAAAAACATTCAGTACTTC.

The chain joins TRBV9 to TRBJ1-2; tentative D call: TRBD1 (6 bases). Trimming removed 0 bases from V and 6 bases from J, with 15 bases in between. The CDR3 contains 15 residues. Germline CDR1 is SGDLS and CDR2 is YYNGEE. The CDR3 DNA sequence: TGTGCCAGCAGCGTAGGTGAAGGGGGTTTAGATGGCTACACCTTC. As protein: CASSVGEGGLDGYTF.

This chain uses TRBV2 with TRBJ1-2; 11 bases agree with TRBD1. This CDR3 region has 17 residues. Germline-derived CDR1 and CDR2 are SNHLY and FYNNEI. Unmatched junction bases numbered 15, after V lost 4 bases and J lost 8 bases. The CDR3 DNA is TGTGCCAGCAGTGCAACACCGGGACAGGGGGATTCGAGAGGCTACACCTTC. It translates to CASSATPGQGDSRGYTF.

As for this clone: Germline and junction disagree at one end, which may indicate a read error. This rearrangement joins TRBV6-1 to TRBJ1-3; the D is unclear. The V gene's germline CDR1 is MNHNS and CDR2 SASEGT. There are 15 residues in the CDR3. CDR3 amino acids: CASSDWGGGGNAIYF. CDR3 nucleotide sequence: TGTGCCAGCAGTGATTGGGGAGGCGGAGGAAACGCCATATATTTT.

This clone came up a few times. The chain combines TRBV6-1 with TRBJ1-4, with 7 positions matching TRBD1. Germline V gene sequence: CDR1 MNHNS, CDR2 SASEGT. V dropped 7 bases and J dropped 8; count of bases not matched to a gene: 4. The CDR3 spans 12 residues. As DNA, the CDR3 is TGTGCCAGCAAGGGGGCGGAAGAAAAACTGTTTTTT. Its translation: CASKGAEEKLFF.

The genes are TRBV6-1 and TRBJ2-3; D ambiguous. Trimming removed 3 bases at V and 3 bases at J, with 13 bases between. Germline CDR1 reads MNHNS; CDR2 reads SASEGT. The CDR3 contains 15 residues. Here the CDR3 DNA reads TGTGCCAGCAGTGAGCACCTCCCCAGAACAGATACGCAGTATTTT. Translating it yields CASSEHLPRTDTQYF.

The chain recombines TRBV5-4 with TRBJ1-1; perhaps TRBD1 as D (6 bases). CDR1 is SGHNT and CDR2 is YYREEE in the germline V gene (reference sequence). The CDR3 length is 16 residues. V lost 4 bases and J lost 2, with 18 bases in between. The CDR3 nucleotides read TGTGCCAGCAGCCGGGCTGGGGGCGGGTTTAACACTGAAGCTTTCTTT. Translating gives CASSRAGGGFNTEAFF.

CDR3 residues: CASRPGTVETQYF. CDR3 DNA: TGTGCCAGCAGACCCGGGACAGTCGAGACCCAGTACTTC. The chain is built from TRBV28 and TRBJ2-5; TRBD1 matches 7 bases. Germline V lookup: CDR1 MDHEN, CDR2 SYDVKM. The CDR3 is 13 amino acids. The V gene end was trimmed by 6 bases and the J gene end by 5 bases; junction bases not matched to a gene: 6. The full variable domain, in which reference TRBV28 and TRBJ2-5 provide the parts outside the CDR3, is DVKVTQSSRYLVKRTGEKVFLECVQDMDHENMFWYRQDPGLGLRLIYFSYDVKMKEKGDIPEGYSVSREKKERFSLILESASTNQTSMYLCASRPGTVETQYFGPGTRLLVL.

This clone was observed a handful of times. J is TRBJ2-3 and V is TRBV2; TRBD2 agrees at 13 bases. Germline V lookup: CDR1 SNHLY, CDR2 FYNNEI. The CDR3 consists of 18 residues. V gave up 1 base and J gave up 4 bases; unmatched junction bases: 8. CDR3 sequence reads: CASSEELAGGPTPDTQYF. As DNA, the CDR3 is TGTGCCAGCAGTGAAGAACTAGCGGGGGGGCCCACGCCAGATACGCAGTATTTT. Full variable domain (outside the CDR3, taken from reference TRBV2 and TRBJ2-3): EPEVTQTPSHQVTQMGQEVILRCVPISNHLYFYWYRQILGQKVEFLVSFYNNEISEKSEIFDDQFSVERPDGSNFTLKIRSTKLEDSAMYFCASSEELAGGPTPDTQYFGPGTRLTVL.

Only one count was recorded for this clone. This chain connects TRBV10-3 to TRBJ1-1, with TRBD1 as a possible D gene (6 bases). The germline V gene encodes CDR1 ENHRY and CDR2 SYGVKD. CDR3 length: 13 amino acids. V gave up 5 bases and J gave up 0 bases, with 7 bases separating them. CDR3 in DNA: TGTGCCATCAGTTCAGGGGTGAACACTGAAGCTTTCTTT. This translates into CAISSGVNTEAFF.

This chain uses TRBV28 with TRBJ2-7; maybe TRBD2 (5 bases). V gave up 3 bases and J gave up 2 bases, with 17 bases separating them. Germline loops: CDR1 MDHEN, CDR2 SYDVKM. The length of the CDR3 is 16 residues. The CDR3: CASSLSPSIAPYEQYF. The CDR3 DNA reads as TGTGCCAGCAGTTTGAGTCCCTCGATAGCGCCCTACGAGCAGTACTTC.

The chain joins TRBV9 to TRBJ2-1, with 12 bases matching TRBD2. This CDR3 has 16 residues. Losses at the gene ends were 1 base for V and 1 base for J; bases not matched to a gene: 0. Germline lookup yields CDR1 SGDLS and CDR2 YYNGEE. CDR3 DNA: TGTGCCAGCAGCGTACTAGCGGGAGGGTCCTACAATGAGCAGTTCTTC. This sequence encodes CASSVLAGGSYNEQFF.

In its sample, this clone was seen once. The chain combines TRBV7-2 with TRBJ1-5; D is uncertain. The length of the CDR3 is 14 residues. V lost 1 base and J lost 6, with 10 bases in between. Per the germline V gene, CDR1 is SGHTA and CDR2 is FQGNSA. The CDR3 DNA follows: TGTGCCAGCAGCTTAGGACGGAGCGGTCAGCCCCAGCATTTT. Protein product: CASSLGRSGQPQHF. Full variable domain (missing parts from reference TRBV7-2 and TRBJ1-5): GAGVSQSPSNKVTEKGKDVELRCDPISGHTALYWYRQSLGQGLEFLIYFQGNSAPDKSGLPSDRFSAERTGGSVSTLTIQRTQQEDSAVYLCASSLGRSGQPQHFGDGTRLSIL.

The chain employs TRBV4-1 and TRBJ1-4; possible D gene TRBD1, 5 bases. This CDR3 has 15 amino acids. The germline gives CDR1 MGHRA, CDR2 YSYEKL. The ends were cut back, 1 base at V and 1 base at J, with 7 bases in the middle. CDR3 region: CASSQGQITNEKLFF. DNA for the CDR3: TGCGCCAGCAGCCAAGGACAGATAACTAATGAAAAACTGTTTTTT.

The chain recombines TRBV7-8 with TRBJ2-7; TRBD1 is a possible D gene (6 bases). Germline-derived CDR1 and CDR2 are SGHVS and FQNEAQ. The germline V and J ends were trimmed by 1 base and 2 bases, with 12 bases remaining between them. The CDR3 spans 15 residues. Written as DNA, the CDR3 is TGTGCCAGCAGCTTAGGAGGGGGAAAAACCTACGAGCAGTACTTC. This sequence encodes CASSLGGGKTYEQYF.

The CDR3 is CASSLEGLPGETQYF. CDR3 nucleotide sequence: TGTGCCAGCAGCTTAGAGGGACTTCCGGGGGAGACCCAGTACTTC. The chain combines TRBV7-3 with TRBJ2-5; D is perhaps TRBD2 (6 bases). The V end lost 2 bases, the J end lost 5 bases, and 15 bases lay between the germline ends. This CDR3 region has 15 residues. Germline-derived CDR1 and CDR2 are SGHTA and FQGTGA.

The chain joins TRBV27 to TRBJ2-2, with 8 bases that match TRBD1. The V gene's germline CDR1 is MNHEY and CDR2 SMNVEV (reference sequence). The CDR3 has 16 residues. V lost 3 bases to trimming and J lost 6 bases; unmatched junction nucleotides: 9. DNA for the CDR3: TGTGCCAGCAGTTTGAGGCAGGGGGCGACCGCCGGGGAGCTGTTTTTT. Its protein product is CASSLRQGATAGELFF.